Presented here are 27 T cell receptor beta chains from one specimen sequenced in a study of blood T cell repertoires in COVID-19. The repertoire was sequenced with immunoSEQ multiplex PCR; TCRdb's copy has only in-frame clones and lacks some. Seen here are around 190,000 clones, 80% to 90% observed once, and the top ten hold about a fifth. Sequencing was performed on peripheral blood. Source of these receptors: a man between 65 and 80 years old with active or convalescent COVID-19.

The chain uses TRBV5-1 and TRBJ1-1; D gene unclear. The CDR3 runs 14 residues. With 0 bases removed from V and 0 bases from J, the gap between germline ends came to 6 bases. Germline V gene sequence: CDR1 SGHRS, CDR2 YFSETQ. The DNA for the CDR3 is TGCGCCAGCAGCTTGGCGACACTGAACACTGAAGCTTTCTTT. The encoded protein is CASSLATLNTEAFF.

The chain recombines TRBV6-5 with TRBJ1-2; 7 nucleotides line up with TRBD1. This CDR3 contains 13 residues. CDR1 and CDR2 (germline): MNHEY, SVGAGI. The V gene end was trimmed by 5 bases and the J gene end by 4 bases; junction bases not matched to a gene: 4. CDR3 amino acids: CASSRGQFYGYTF. DNA of the CDR3: TGTGCCAGCAGTAGGGGGCAGTTCTATGGCTACACCTTC.

This clone was found once. The chain carries TRBV6-2 or TRBV6-3 and TRBJ1-2, with D maybe TRBD1 (5 bases). Germline-derived CDR1 and CDR2 are MNHEY and SVGEGT. Trimming shortened V by 0 bases and J by 4 bases, and 15 bases separated the two germline ends. The CDR3 has 16 amino acids. The CDR3 sequence: CASSYSTRAGSYGYTF. The CDR3 DNA is TGTGCCAGCAGTTACTCGACCAGGGCCGGGAGCTATGGCTACACCTTC.

The CDR3 sequence is CASSPTPGQTYEQYF. CDR3 nucleotide sequence: TGTGCCAGCAGCCCGACTCCGGGACAGACCTACGAGCAGTACTTC. The chain joins TRBV7-2 to TRBJ2-7; 7 bases line up with TRBD1. Germline V lookup: CDR1 SGHTA, CDR2 FQGNSA. CDR3 size: 15 residues. The junction had 9 bases not matched to a gene; V was cut back by 5 bases and J by 2 bases. The full variable domain, its missing parts supplied by reference TRBV7-2 and TRBJ2-7, is GAGVSQSPSNKVTEKGKDVELRCDPISGHTALYWYRQSLGQGLEFLIYFQGNSAPDKSGLPSDRFSAERTGGSVSTLTIQRTQQEDSAVYLCASSPTPGQTYEQYFGPGTRLTVT.

The chain carries TRBV7-2 and TRBJ2-7; D possibly corresponds to TRBD2 (5 bases). V lost 0 bases to trimming and J lost 3 bases, with 15 bases between them. The germline V gene has CDR1 SGHTA and CDR2 FQGNSA. The CDR3 extends over 16 amino acids. The CDR3 DNA reads as TGTGCCAGCAGCTTAGCGCCTAGCAACCGAAACTACGAGCAGTACTTC. This encodes CASSLAPSNRNYEQYF. Filled out from reference TRBV7-2 and TRBJ2-7, the complete variable domain reads GAGVSQSPSNKVTEKGKDVELRCDPISGHTALYWYRQSLGQGLEFLIYFQGNSAPDKSGLPSDRFSAERTGGSVSTLTIQRTQQEDSAVYLCASSLAPSNRNYEQYFGPGTRLTVT.

The chain combines TRBV7-2 with TRBJ1-5, with 7 bases fitting TRBD1. The CDR3 length is 16 residues. Germline CDR1 reads SGHTA; CDR2 reads FQGNSA. V was clipped by 1 base and J by 11 bases; unmatched bases: 14. The CDR3 loop is CASSLDPRTGRLAQHF. In nucleotides, the CDR3 is TGTGCCAGCAGCTTAGATCCCCGGACAGGTCGGCTGGCCCAGCATTTT.

V and J are TRBV11-2 and TRBJ1-2; TRBD1 might be the D (6 bases). Germline V gives CDR1 SGHAT, CDR2 FQNNGV. The V end lost 1 base, the J end lost 4 bases, and 10 bases lay between the germline ends. This CDR3 contains 14 residues. As DNA, the CDR3 is TGTGCCAGCAGCTTAGTGCAGGGGCCCTATGGCTACACCTTC. Its translation is CASSLVQGPYGYTF.

The genes are TRBV2 and TRBJ1-1, with no clear D. V was pared by 0 bases and J by 3 bases, with 8 bases between. The germline gives CDR1 SNHLY, CDR2 FYNNEI. The CDR3 is 14 amino acids. The CDR3 reads CASSEAQVYTEAFF. DNA of the CDR3: TGTGCCAGCAGTGAAGCCCAGGTATACACTGAAGCTTTCTTT.

The rearrangement uses TRBV7-9 and TRBJ2-2, with D hard to call. The CDR3 loop spans 14 amino acids. V gave up 6 bases and J gave up 2 bases, with 10 bases separating them. CDR1 is SEHNR and CDR2 is FQNEAQ in the germline V gene (reference sequence). The CDR3 is CASRAYLNTGELFF. CDR3 in DNA: TGTGCCAGCAGAGCTTACCTTAACACCGGGGAGCTGTTTTTT.

The V gene is TRBV10-2, the J gene TRBJ1-5, with 10 nucleotides matching TRBD1. Looked up from germline, CDR1 is WSHSY and CDR2 is SAAADI. Losses at the gene ends were 5 bases for V and 0 bases for J; bases not matched to a gene: 10. This CDR3 contains 18 residues. This CDR3 reads CASSSMPGQGNSNQPQHF. Here the CDR3 DNA reads TGCGCCAGCAGTTCTATGCCGGGACAGGGGAATAGCAATCAGCCCCAGCATTTT.

V is TRBV19 and J is TRBJ1-2; 7 nucleotides agree with TRBD1. After removal of 3 bases from V and 0 bases from J, the junction contained 7 bases not matched to a gene. Germline V CDR1 and CDR2: LNHDA, SQIVND (reference sequence). The CDR3 has 16 amino acids. The CDR3 protein is CASSMGRQGANYGYTF. As DNA, the CDR3 is TGTGCCAGTAGTATGGGAAGACAGGGAGCTAACTATGGCTACACCTTC. Combining the CDR3 with reference TRBV19 and TRBJ1-2 gives the whole variable domain DGGITQSPKYLFRKEGQNVTLSCEQNLNHDAMYWYRQDPGQGLRLIYYSQIVNDFQKGDIAEGYSVSREKKESFPLTVTSAQKNPTAFYLCASSMGRQGANYGYTFGSGTRLTVV.

This sequence joins TRBV5-8 and TRBJ1-1, with a tentative D call TRBD1 (6 bases). The germline V gene encodes CDR1 SGHTS and CDR2 YDEGEE. The V end lost 4 bases, the J end lost 4 bases, and 17 bases lay between the germline ends. This CDR3 has 15 residues. CDR3 sequence: CASSLQQGGSTEAFF. The CDR3 nucleotides read TGTGCCAGCAGCCTACAACAGGGTGGAAGCACTGAAGCTTTCTTT.

The chain combines TRBV14 with TRBJ2-2; D unresolved. V was pared by 0 bases and J by 1 base, with 6 bases between. Germline V gene data show CDR1 as SGHDN and CDR2 as FVKESK. CDR3 size: 15 residues. The CDR3 reads CASSQDPGNTGELFF. CDR3 in DNA: TGTGCCAGCAGCCAAGATCCGGGGAACACCGGGGAGCTGTTTTTT.

The chain carries TRBV18 and TRBJ2-7, with 11 nucleotides matching TRBD2. This CDR3 spans 18 amino acids. V lost 4 bases and J lost 1; bases outside the gene matches: 12. Germline CDR1 reads KGHSH; CDR2 reads LQKENI. The CDR3 DNA follows: TGTGCCAGCTCACAGTTACCCACTAGCGGGGGTGATTCCTACGAGCAGTACTTC. It codes for CASSQLPTSGGDSYEQYF.

The V gene is TRBV7-9, the J gene TRBJ2-7; 10 bases fit TRBD1. The CDR3 extends over 17 amino acids. CDR1 and CDR2 (germline): SEHNR, FQNEAQ (reference sequence). The V segment lost 1 base and the J segment 2 bases; nucleotides outside the gene matches: 8. The CDR3 bases are TGTGCCAGCAGCTTAGGGCCGGGACAGGGGACAACCTACGAGCAGTACTTC. Its protein product is CASSLGPGQGTTYEQYF. The variable domain in full, with the rest retrieved from reference TRBV7-9 and TRBJ2-7, is DTGVSQNPRHKITKRGQNVTFRCDPISEHNRLYWYRQTLGQGPEFLTYFQNEAQLEKSRLLSDRFSAERPKGSFSTLEIQRTEQGDSAMYLCASSLGPGQGTTYEQYFGPGTRLTVT.

This clone has a handful of counts. This chain uses TRBV13 with TRBJ2-3; D call uncertain. The CDR3 consists of 13 residues. The germline V gene has CDR1 PRHDT and CDR2 FYEKMQ (reference sequence). Deletions cut 0 bases from V and 3 bases from J, with 4 bases between. CDR3 region: CASSLGPTDTQYF. The CDR3 DNA follows: TGTGCCAGCAGCTTAGGTCCGACAGATACGCAGTATTTT.

A few counts support this clone. This chain joins TRBV15 and TRBJ1-5; no clear D gene. The V end lost 5 bases, the J end lost 0 bases, and 17 bases lay between the germline ends. Per germline, CDR1 LNHNV and CDR2 YYDKDF (reference sequence). This CDR3 region has 17 residues. The DNA of the CDR3 is TGTGCCACCAGCCCCGAACCTGGGAGCTATAGCAATCAGCCCCAGCATTTT. Amino acids: CATSPEPGSYSNQPQHF.

The chain has TRBV14 and TRBJ1-1; 8 positions agree with TRBD1. The CDR3 loop spans 13 amino acids. V gave up 3 bases and J gave up 4 bases; unmatched junction bases: 1. The germline CDR1 and CDR2 sequences are SGHDN and FVKESK. The CDR3 loop reads CASSQTGATEAFF. CDR3 in DNA: TGTGCCAGCAGCCAGACAGGGGCCACTGAAGCTTTCTTT. Filled out from reference TRBV14 and TRBJ1-1, the complete variable domain reads EAGVTQFPSHSVIEKGQTVTLRCDPISGHDNLYWYRRVMGKEIKFLLHFVKESKQDESGMPNNRFLAERTGGTYSTLKVQPAELEDSGVYFCASSQTGATEAFFGQGTRLTVV.

This chain uses TRBV6-2 or TRBV6-3 with TRBJ1-1, with 8 nucleotides matching TRBD1. CDR3 length: 12 amino acids. The germline V gene encodes CDR1 MNHEY and CDR2 SVGEGT. The V segment lost 4 bases and the J segment 10 bases; nucleotides outside the gene matches: 5. The CDR3 sequence: CASSSDRVVAFF. For the CDR3, the DNA is TGTGCCAGCAGTTCGGACAGGGTGGTAGCTTTCTTT.

V gene TRBV2 combines with J gene TRBJ1-4, with TRBD1 identical over 11 bases. Germline CDR1 SNHLY, CDR2 FYNNEI. With 5 bases clipped from V and 8 bases from J, the junction kept 4 bases outside the gene matches. This CDR3 is 14 amino acids long. CDR3 bases: TGTGCCAGCAGTCGGGACAGGGGGGAAGAAAAACTGTTTTTT. This encodes CASSRDRGEEKLFF.

The V call is TRBV11-3, the J call TRBJ2-1; TRBD1 might be the D (6 bases). The germline gives CDR1 SGHNT, CDR2 YENEEA. CDR3 length equals 14 residues. With 0 bases removed from V and 5 bases from J, the gap between germline ends came to 8 bases. CDR3 sequence (DNA): TGTGCCAGCAGCTTAGATACAGGGAACAATGAGCAGTTCTTC. The encoded protein is CASSLDTGNNEQFF.

CDR3 nucleotides: TGTGCCAGCAGTTCTCCGGGCGACGGAGGTACGCAGTATTTT. Residues: CASSSPGDGGTQYF. This rearrangement joins TRBV28 to TRBJ2-3, with D possibly matching TRBD2 (5 bases). Trimming pared 4 bases from V and 8 bases from J, leaving 16 bases between. CDR1 and CDR2 (germline): MDHEN, SYDVKM. The CDR3 spans 14 residues.

The J gene is TRBJ1-1, the V gene TRBV28; D gene ambiguous. The germline gives CDR1 MDHEN, CDR2 SYDVKM. The CDR3 length is 11 residues. V lost 5 bases, J lost 4 bases, and 5 bases lay in between. The CDR3 protein is CASSLFTEAFF. In nucleotides, the CDR3 is TGTGCCAGCAGTCTCTTCACTGAAGCTTTCTTT.

V gene TRBV7-2 combines with J gene TRBJ1-1; possibly TRBD1 for D (6 bases). This CDR3 spans 14 amino acids. Trimming shortened V by 4 bases and J by 1 base, and 10 bases separated the two germline ends. CDR1 is SGHTA and CDR2 is FQGNSA in the germline V gene. The DNA for the CDR3 is TGTGCCAGCAGCTCCTTCAGGGGGAACACTGAAGCTTTCTTT. Translating gives CASSSFRGNTEAFF.

The chain uses TRBV18 and TRBJ1-3; no clear D gene. Trimming took 1 base from V and 0 from J, leaving 10 bases between them. The CDR3 contains 16 residues. Germline lookup yields CDR1 KGHSH and CDR2 LQKENI. The CDR3 loop reads CASSPLDGSSGNTIYF. Written as DNA, the CDR3 is TGTGCCAGCTCACCACTCGACGGGAGCTCTGGAAACACCATATATTTT. Variable domain in full (rest from reference TRBV18 and TRBJ1-3): NAGVMQNPRHLVRRRGQEARLRCSPMKGHSHVYWYRQLPEEGLKFMVYLQKENIIDESGMPKERFSAEFPKEGPSILRIQQVVRGDSAAYFCASSPLDGSSGNTIYFGEGSWLTVV.

This chain links TRBV7-2 with TRBJ1-1; D not resolved. Germline V CDR1 and CDR2: SGHTA, FQGNSA. Trimming shortened V by 1 base and J by 4 bases, and 13 bases separated the two germline ends. The length of the CDR3 is 15 residues. As DNA, the CDR3 is TGTGCCAGCAGCTTAGGAACGGGGAGGAGCACTGAAGCTTTCTTT. Its protein product is CASSLGTGRSTEAFF.

V and J are TRBV15 and TRBJ1-2; TRBD1 is a possible D gene (6 bases). Germline V gene data show CDR1 as LNHNV and CDR2 as YYDKDF (reference sequence). The V gene lost 5 bases and the J gene lost 5 bases, with 18 bases spanning the gap. The CDR3 runs 15 residues. The DNA of the CDR3 is TGTGCCACCAGCCTAAACGGGGGGGCGTTTTATGGCTACACCTTC. It is translated as CATSLNGGAFYGYTF.